This TCR beta chain was recovered during a study of somatic mutations in cytotoxic T cells in rheumatoid arthritis. Study conclusions and caveats: There were about an eighth of the roughly 65 patients in whom the largest CD8+ clone exceeded 20% of CD8+ cells. Slight TRBV07 underrepresentation in rheumatoid arthritis patients went unadjusted for multiple comparisons.

Trimming removed 5 bases from V and 5 bases from J, with 11 bases in between. This CDR3 spans 13 amino acids. Germline-derived CDR1 and CDR2 are MNHNS and SASEGT. Sample share makes this clone medium-sized (0.01 to 0.1%). Its antigen is unknown. Produced via immunoSEQ multiplex PCR; TCRdb's table is partial and in-frame only. The sample has 15,000 or so clones; 65% to 85% are singletons. CD4+ and CD8+ cells were isolated by positive magnetic bead selection, with purity checked by flow cytometry. Sequenced: CD8+ T cells sorted from blood. The J gene is TRBJ2-3, the V gene TRBV6-1; D is unresolved. The receptor was derived from an adult with rheumatoid arthritis. The CDR3 spells CASSFSGGDTQYF. The CDR3 DNA sequence: TGTGCCAGCAGTTTCTCCGGTGGAGATACGCAGTATTTT.